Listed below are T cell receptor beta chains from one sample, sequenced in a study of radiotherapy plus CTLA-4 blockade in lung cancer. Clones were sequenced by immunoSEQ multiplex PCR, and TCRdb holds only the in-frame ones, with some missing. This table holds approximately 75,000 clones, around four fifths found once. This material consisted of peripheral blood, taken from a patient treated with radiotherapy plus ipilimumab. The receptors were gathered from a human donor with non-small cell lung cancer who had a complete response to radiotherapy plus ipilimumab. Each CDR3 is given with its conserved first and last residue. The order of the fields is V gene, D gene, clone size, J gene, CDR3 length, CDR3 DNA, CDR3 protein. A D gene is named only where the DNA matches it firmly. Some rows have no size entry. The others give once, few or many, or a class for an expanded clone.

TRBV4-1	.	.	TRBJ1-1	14	TGCGCCAGCAGCCAGGCCAGGACAGCCACTGAAGCTTTCTTT	CASSQARTATEAFF
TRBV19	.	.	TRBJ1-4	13	TGTGCCACCAGGACAGAAGAGAATGAAAAACTGTTTTTT	CATRTEENEKLFF
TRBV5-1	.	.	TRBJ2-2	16	TGCGCCAGCAGCCCCAATGTGGGGGGGCTCACCGGGGAGCTGTTTTTT	CASSPNVGGLTGELFF
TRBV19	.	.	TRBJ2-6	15	TGTGCCAGTACCCGTACAGGGCAAGTGGCCAACGTCCTGACTTTC	CASTRTGQVANVLTF
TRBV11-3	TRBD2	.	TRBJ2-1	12	TGTGCCAGCAGCCCGGAACCCGGGACTATTCTCTTC	CASSPEPGTILF
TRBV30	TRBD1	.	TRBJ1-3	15	TGTGCCTGGGCTACAGGGGGTATCCCTGGAAACACCATATATTTT	CAWATGGIPGNTIYF
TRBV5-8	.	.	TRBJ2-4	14	TGTGCCAGCAGCTTGGTAAGGGGGAGAAACATTCAGTACTTC	CASSLVRGRNIQYF
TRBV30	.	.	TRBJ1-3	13	TGTGCCTGTAGTTGGAGCTCTGGAAACACCATATATTTT	CACSWSSGNTIYF
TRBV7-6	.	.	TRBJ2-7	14	TGTGCCAGCAGCCCCCGGGGCAGCTCCTACGAGCAGTACTTC	CASSPRGSSYEQYF
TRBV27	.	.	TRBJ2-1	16	TGTGCCAGCAGTAACCGAGTTCGCGGGCGGACCAATGAGCAGTTCTTC	CASSNRVRGRTNEQFF
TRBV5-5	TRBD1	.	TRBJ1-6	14	TGTGCCAGCAGCAGACAGGGGAAAAATTCACCCCTCCACTTT	CASSRQGKNSPLHF
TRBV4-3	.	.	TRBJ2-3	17	TGCGCCAGCAGCCCCCAACTTCCGGGGATAAGCACAGATACGCAGTATTTT	CASSPQLPGISTDTQYF
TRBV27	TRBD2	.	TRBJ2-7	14	TGTGCCAGCAGTTTTCGGGAGGCCCCCTACGAGCAGTACTTC	CASSFREAPYEQYF
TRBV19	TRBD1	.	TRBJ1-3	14	TGTGCCAGTAGTATCAGGGGGCGCGGAAACACCATATATTTT	CASSIRGRGNTIYF
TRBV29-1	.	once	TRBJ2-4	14	TGCAGCGTTGAGCGGGGAGGGGGTAAAAACATTCAGTACTTC	CSVERGGGKNIQYF
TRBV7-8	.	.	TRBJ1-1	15	TGTGCCAGCAGCTTAGCGCCGGAACGAGGAACTGAAGCTTTCTTT	CASSLAPERGTEAFF
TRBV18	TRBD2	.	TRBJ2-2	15	TGTGCCAGCTCACGGGGACTAGAGAACACCGGGGAGCTGTTTTTT	CASSRGLENTGELFF
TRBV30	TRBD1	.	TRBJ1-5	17	TGTGCCTGGAGCAGGGACAGGGGAGGTGGCGGCAATCAGCCCCAGCATTTT	CAWSRDRGGGGNQPQHF
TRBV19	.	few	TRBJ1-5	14	TGTGCCAGTAGTATTGCGGGTAGCAATCAGCCCCAGCATTTT	CASSIAGSNQPQHF
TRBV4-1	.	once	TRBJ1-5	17	TGCGCCAGCAGCCAAGATCGCGGGCAAGATAGCAATCAGCCCCAGCATTTT	CASSQDRGQDSNQPQHF
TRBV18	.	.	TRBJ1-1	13	TGTGCCAGCTCGGAAACAGCGAACACTGAAGCTTTCTTT	CASSETANTEAFF
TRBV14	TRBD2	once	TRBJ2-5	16	TGTGCCAGCAGCCAAGATCTAGCGGGCATAGAAGAGACCCAGTACTTC	CASSQDLAGIEETQYF
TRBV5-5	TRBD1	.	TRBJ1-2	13	TGTGCCAGCAGCCGGACAGGCGATTATGGCTACACCTTC	CASSRTGDYGYTF
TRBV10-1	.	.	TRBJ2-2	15	TGCGCCAGCAGTGTCAGGGGCAAGAACACCGGGGAGCTGTTTTTT	CASSVRGKNTGELFF
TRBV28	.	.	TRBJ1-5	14	TGTGCCAGCAGGATCGGGACCCAGAACCGGCCCCAGCATTTT	CASRIGTQNRPQHF
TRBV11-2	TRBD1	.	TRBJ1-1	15	TGTGCCAGCTACCAGGGAGACAGGGGAGGCACTGAAGCTTTCTTT	CASYQGDRGGTEAFF
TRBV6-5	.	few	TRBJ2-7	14	TGTGCCAGCAGTGAAGTCAGGAGCTCCTACGAGCAGTACTTC	CASSEVRSSYEQYF